What follows are 21 T cell receptor beta chains derived from one specimen sequenced in a study of CD8+ T cells in alopecia areata. Following RNA extraction, reverse transcription yielded cDNA that acted as the sequencing template. The repertoire was sequenced with immunoSEQ multiplex PCR; TCRdb's copy has only in-frame clones and lacks some. The data show roughly 250,000 clones, roughly two thirds seen once. The sequences come from CD4+ T cells sorted from blood, collected at week 0. Receptor source: a human donor with alopecia areata.

The V gene is TRBV19, the J gene TRBJ2-2; D unresolved. Trimming left V 6 bases short and J 6 bases short, with 8 bases between. The CDR3 has 12 residues. From germline, CDR1 is LNHDA and CDR2 SQIVND (reference sequence). CDR3 bases: TGTGCCAGTAGCCCTTGGGCCGGGGAGCTGTTTTTT. Its translation: CASSPWAGELFF.

This clone was counted once. The V gene is TRBV6-1, the J gene TRBJ1-6; D gene unclear. The CDR3 spans 14 residues. The germline V gene encodes CDR1 MNHNS and CDR2 SASEGT. Deletions cut 8 bases from V and 5 bases from J, with 13 bases between. CDR3 coding DNA: TGTGCCAGCTCGAATCAGGCGAATAATTCACCCCTCCACTTT. This translates into CASSNQANNSPLHF.

The chain combines TRBV11-3 with TRBJ2-7, with TRBD2 identical over 9 bases. CDR1 SGHNT and CDR2 YENEEA come from the germline V gene. The V gene end was trimmed by 5 bases and the J gene end by 2 bases; junction bases not matched to a gene: 7. This CDR3 contains 15 residues. CDR3 sequence: CASSPLAGFTYEQYF. Written as DNA, the CDR3 is TGTGCCAGCAGCCCTCTAGCGGGGTTCACCTACGAGCAGTACTTC.

The genes are TRBV5-1 and TRBJ2-2, with D possibly being TRBD2 (6 bases). Germline CDR1 reads SGHRS; CDR2 reads YFSETQ. Trimming removed 4 bases from V and 7 bases from J, with 17 bases in between. The CDR3 consists of 15 residues. The CDR3, as DNA: TGCGCCAGCAGCCCGGGGCCGGGGGTGATCGGGGAGCTGTTTTTT. It encodes CASSPGPGVIGELFF.

This chain connects TRBV30 to TRBJ2-3, with D perhaps matching TRBD2 (6 bases). This CDR3 is built from 15 residues. Trimming removed 1 base from V and 6 bases from J, with 17 bases in between. Germline loops: CDR1 GTSNPN, CDR2 SVGIG (reference sequence). CDR3 sequence: CAWSALRGRGDTQYF. The CDR3 DNA is TGTGCCTGGAGTGCTCTCCGGGGTCGGGGGGATACGCAGTATTTT.

Comments on this clone: The same CDR3 can be traced to other DNA sequences in this sample. The chain has TRBV20-1 and TRBJ2-5; D unresolved. V dropped 3 bases and J dropped 5 bases, with 7 bases sitting between them. This CDR3 has 11 amino acids. Germline V gene lookup returns CDR1 DFQATT and CDR2 SNEGSKA (reference sequence). The CDR3 nucleotides are TGCAGTGCTAGGGGTGTGGAGACCCAGTACTTC. It encodes CSARGVETQYF.

V gene TRBV15 combines with J gene TRBJ1-5; tentative D call: TRBD1 (5 bases). Trimming cost V 2 bases and J 3 bases, with 14 bases left between them. The CDR3 contains 16 residues. Germline assignment: CDR1 LNHNV and CDR2 YYDKDF (reference sequence). The CDR3 is CATSRPNRGDNQPQHF. Here the CDR3 DNA reads TGTGCCACCAGCAGACCCAACCGGGGCGACAATCAGCCCCAGCATTTT.

The chain joins TRBV30 to TRBJ1-6, with 12 bases identical to TRBD1. V lost 5 bases, J lost 10 bases, and 9 bases stayed unmatched. The CDR3 is 15 amino acids. From germline, CDR1 is GTSNPN and CDR2 SVGIG (reference sequence). Here the CDR3 DNA reads TGTGCCTGGGTCGACCGGGACAGGGGGCAATCACCCCTCCACTTT. Translating gives CAWVDRDRGQSPLHF.

The gene calls are TRBV18 and TRBJ2-7; perhaps TRBD1 as D (6 bases). From germline, CDR1 is KGHSH and CDR2 LQKENI. With 2 bases removed from V and 2 bases from J, the gap between germline ends came to 13 bases. CDR3 length equals 15 residues. CDR3 loop: CASSPFGTNPYEQYF. DNA for the CDR3: TGTGCCAGCTCACCATTCGGGACAAATCCCTACGAGCAGTACTTC.

The table lists this clone with a few counts. The chain has TRBV27 and TRBJ1-6, with a possible D match to TRBD1 (5 bases). Germline CDR1 MNHEY, CDR2 SMNVEV (reference sequence). The CDR3 sequence is 12 residues long. Trimming cost V 7 bases and J 9 bases, with 10 bases left between them. CDR3 protein: CASKEGSSPLHF. CDR3 in DNA: TGTGCCAGCAAAGAGGGGAGTTCACCCCTCCACTTT.

The chain uses TRBV6-5 and TRBJ2-7; D gene ambiguous. Germline V gives CDR1 MNHEY, CDR2 SVGAGI. V lost 0 bases and J lost 5, with 11 bases in between. CDR3 length: 14 residues. CDR3 sequence: CASSYSRSWNEQYF. CDR3 sequence (DNA): TGTGCCAGCAGTTACTCGAGGTCTTGGAACGAGCAGTACTTC.

The chain has TRBV15 and TRBJ2-5; D is perhaps TRBD2 (5 bases). The V end lost 1 base, the J end lost 1 base, and 7 bases lay between the germline ends. The CDR3 extends over 14 amino acids. In germline, CDR1 is LNHNV, CDR2 YYDKDF (reference sequence). The CDR3 sequence is CATSRAGSQETQYF. The CDR3 DNA sequence: TGTGCCACCAGCAGAGCGGGGTCCCAAGAGACCCAGTACTTC.

On this clone itself: The same CDR3 arises from other DNA sequences in this sample as well. This chain connects TRBV2 to TRBJ2-7; D unresolved. Deletions cut 0 bases from V and 2 bases from J, with 8 bases between. This CDR3 contains 14 residues. The germline gives CDR1 SNHLY, CDR2 FYNNEI. The CDR3 bases are TGTGCCAGCAGTGAAGCGCGGCAGACCTACGAGCAGTACTTC. As protein: CASSEARQTYEQYF.

This clone has just a few counts. This chain joins TRBV29-1 and TRBJ2-1; D not resolved. This CDR3 comprises 13 residues. Trimming pared 4 bases from V and 7 bases from J, leaving 14 bases between. Germline-derived CDR1 and CDR2 are SQVTM and ANQGSEA. The CDR3 region has the DNA TGCAGCGTTGTGGGCGTGATAGAGAATGAGCAGTTCTTC. Its protein product is CSVVGVIENEQFF.

This CDR3 reads CSVDQGDKNIQYF. CDR3 bases: TGCAGCGTTGATCAGGGAGACAAAAACATTCAGTACTTC. The V and J genes are TRBV29-1 and TRBJ2-4; D may correspond to TRBD1 or TRBD2 (5 bases each). Between the trimmed V and J ends, which lost 3 bases and 3 bases, there was a span of 9 bases. The CDR3 spans 13 residues. Germline V CDR1 and CDR2: SQVTM, ANQGSEA.

The V gene is TRBV23-1, the J gene TRBJ1-2; 7 bases are shared with TRBD1. TRBV23-1 is assigned to the ORF class and has an uncertain function. This CDR3 has 14 residues. V was pared by 1 base and J by 3 bases, with 2 bases of the junction left unmatched. This CDR3 reads CASSQLDRDYGYTF. The CDR3 DNA reads TGCGCCAGCAGTCAATTAGACAGGGACTATGGCTACACCTTC.

The chain combines TRBV5-4 with TRBJ2-2; 9 bases agree with TRBD2. CDR1 is SGHNT, CDR2 YYREEE, per germline (reference sequence). Germline trimming cut 2 bases from V and 6 bases from J; bases unmatched to any gene: 5. The CDR3 extends over 15 amino acids. The CDR3 DNA reads TGTGCCAGCAGCTTACCTAGCGGGGTTGCCGGGGAGCTGTTTTTT. This translates into CASSLPSGVAGELFF.

The chain carries TRBV30 and TRBJ2-2; no definite D call. Germline V gene sequence: CDR1 GTSNPN, CDR2 SVGIG (reference sequence). Deletions cut 0 bases from V and 6 bases from J, with 8 bases between. The CDR3 covers 13 residues. Here the CDR3 reads CAWSVVGAGELFF. The CDR3 bases are TGTGCCTGGAGTGTCGTTGGTGCCGGGGAGCTGTTTTTT.

J is TRBJ1-1 and V is TRBV7-6; D not certain. CDR1 and CDR2 from the germline V gene are SGHVS and FNYEAQ. The CDR3 spans 14 residues. The V end lost 1 base, the J end lost 2 bases, and 8 bases lay between the germline ends. Written as DNA, the CDR3 is TGTGCCAGCAGCTTAGGTGTGATAAACACTGAAGCTTTCTTT. It specifies CASSLGVINTEAFF.

This clone was seen only a few times. The CDR3 region is CAWSITGIYGYTF. In nucleotides, the CDR3 is TGTGCCTGGAGTATTACAGGGATCTATGGCTACACCTTC. The rearrangement links TRBV30 to TRBJ1-2; D possibly corresponds to TRBD1 (6 bases). The CDR3 runs 13 residues. CDR1 is GTSNPN, CDR2 SVGIG, per germline (reference sequence). V shed 2 bases and J shed 4 bases, with 11 bases lying between them.

Regarding this clone: Germline and junction disagree at one end, which may indicate a read error. This rearrangement joins TRBV11-1 to TRBJ2-3; 7 nucleotides align to TRBD1. The CDR3 is 16 amino acids. Germline values: CDR1 SGHAT, CDR2 FQDESV (reference sequence). The CDR3 sequence is CVSSRSPGQSTDTQYF. As DNA, the CDR3 is TGTGTCAGCAGCCGATCCCCGGGACAGAGCACAGATACGCAGTATTTT. Drawing the rest from reference TRBV11-1 and TRBJ2-3, the complete variable domain is EAEVAQSPRYKITEKSQAVAFWCDPISGHATLYWYRQILGQGPELLVQFQDESVVDDSQLPKDRFSAERLKGVDSTLKIQPAELGDSAMYLCVSSRSPGQSTDTQYFGPGTRLTVL.